The clone carrying this T cell receptor beta chain showed up just a few times. The record originates from a study of blood T cell repertoires in COVID-19. This CDR3 is 16 amino acids long. Deletions cut 3 bases from V and 5 bases from J, with 17 bases between. CDR1 and CDR2 (germline): LNHDA, SQIVND (reference sequence). The assay was immunoSEQ multiplex PCR, and TCRdb's table has in-frame clones only and misses some. The data hold fewer than 600,000 clones, with approximately 87% observed a single time. Cohort 3 donors were reported recovered after two negative PCRs, clearance, or symptom resolution.

This clonotype was obtained from a woman between 40 and 55 years old who had recovered from COVID-19. The source material was PBMCs or T cells enriched from blood (not recorded which). This sequence joins TRBV19 and TRBJ1-5; D is uncertain. The CDR3 DNA reads TGTGCCAGTAGTATTAGGCCGGAGGAAAACCATCAGCCCCAGCATTTT. Translated, it gives CASSIRPEENHQPQHF.